This T cell receptor (beta chain) is drawn from a study of T cells in Graves' hyperthyroidism and ophthalmopathy. It was RNA transcripts that yielded the amplified TCR beta CDR3 regions. First-round RT-PCR of the TCR CDR3 relied on the HTBI primer set. TCRdb re-analysed the multiplex PCR reads in MiXCR, keeping a single row per CDR3 protein. The table lists a few hundred thousand distinct CDR3 sequences, roughly 23% of them singletons, with around 54% in the top ten. The table lists this clonotype with many counts. The CDR3 has 13 amino acids. The V gene lost 4 bases and the J gene lost 7 bases, with 14 bases spanning the gap. Per germline, CDR1 SQVTM and CDR2 ANQGSEA.

The sequence was obtained from a woman in her seventies with Graves' ophthalmopathy. The rearrangement uses TRBV29-1 and TRBJ2-1; no reliable D call. What was sequenced was blood. CDR3 in amino acids: CSVVRMWVNEQFF. The DNA for the CDR3 is TGCAGCGTTGTCCGGATGTGGGTAAATGAGCAGTTCTTC.